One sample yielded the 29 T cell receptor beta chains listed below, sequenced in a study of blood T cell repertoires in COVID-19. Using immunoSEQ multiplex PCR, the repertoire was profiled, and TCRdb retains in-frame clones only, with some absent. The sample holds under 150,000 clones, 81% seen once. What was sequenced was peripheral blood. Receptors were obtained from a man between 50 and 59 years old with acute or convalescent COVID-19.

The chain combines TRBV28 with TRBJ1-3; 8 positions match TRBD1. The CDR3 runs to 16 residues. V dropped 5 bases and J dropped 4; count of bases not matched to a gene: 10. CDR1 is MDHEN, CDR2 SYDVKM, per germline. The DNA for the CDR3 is TGTGCCAGCAGTACCCGTACAGGGGGTATAGGAAACACCATATATTTT. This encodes CASSTRTGGIGNTIYF. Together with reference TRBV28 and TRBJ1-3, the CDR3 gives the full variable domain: DVKVTQSSRYLVKRTGEKVFLECVQDMDHENMFWYRQDPGLGLRLIYFSYDVKMKEKGDIPEGYSVSREKKERFSLILESASTNQTSMYLCASSTRTGGIGNTIYFGEGSWLTVV.

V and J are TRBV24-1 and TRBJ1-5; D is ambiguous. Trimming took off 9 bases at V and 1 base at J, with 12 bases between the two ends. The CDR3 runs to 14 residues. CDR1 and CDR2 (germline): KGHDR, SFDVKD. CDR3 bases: TGTGCCACCGCAAGCCCGGAGAGCAATCAGCCCCAGCATTTT. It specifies CATASPESNQPQHF.

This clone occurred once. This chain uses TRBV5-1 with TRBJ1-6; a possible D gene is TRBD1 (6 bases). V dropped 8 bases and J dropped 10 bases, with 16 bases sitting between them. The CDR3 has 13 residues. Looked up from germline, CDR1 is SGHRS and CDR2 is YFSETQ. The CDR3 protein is CASTQGEGSPLHF. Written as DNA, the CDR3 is TGCGCCAGTACACAGGGAGAAGGATCACCCCTCCACTTT.

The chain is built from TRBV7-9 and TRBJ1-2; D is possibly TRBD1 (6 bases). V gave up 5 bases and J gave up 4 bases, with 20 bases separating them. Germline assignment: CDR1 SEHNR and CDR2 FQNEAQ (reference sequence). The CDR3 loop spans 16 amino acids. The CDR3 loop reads CASSPPVGQGIYGYTF. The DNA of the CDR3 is TGTGCCAGCAGCCCTCCGGTAGGGCAGGGGATCTATGGCTACACCTTC.

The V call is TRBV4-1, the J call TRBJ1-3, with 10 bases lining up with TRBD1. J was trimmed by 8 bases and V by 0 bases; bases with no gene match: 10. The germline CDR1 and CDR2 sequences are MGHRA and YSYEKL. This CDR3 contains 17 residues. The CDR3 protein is CASSQDPFGTGEDTIYF. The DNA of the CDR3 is TGCGCCAGCAGCCAAGACCCTTTTGGGACAGGGGAAGACACCATATATTTT.

The CDR3, as DNA: TGTGCCAGCAGGAGAGGGAACACTGAAGCTTTCTTT. This encodes CASRRGNTEAFF. V usage is TRBV6-6 and J usage is TRBJ1-1; D is undetermined. Germline lookup yields CDR1 MNHNY and CDR2 SVGAGI (reference sequence). V gave up 6 bases and J gave up 1 base, with 6 bases separating them. The CDR3 is 12 residues long.

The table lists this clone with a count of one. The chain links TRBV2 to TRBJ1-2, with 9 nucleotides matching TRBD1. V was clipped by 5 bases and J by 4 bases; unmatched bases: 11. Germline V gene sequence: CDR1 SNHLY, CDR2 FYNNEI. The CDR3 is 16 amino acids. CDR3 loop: CASSLSRTGAFYGYTF. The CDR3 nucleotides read TGTGCCAGCAGTTTAAGTCGGACAGGGGCCTTCTATGGCTACACCTTC.

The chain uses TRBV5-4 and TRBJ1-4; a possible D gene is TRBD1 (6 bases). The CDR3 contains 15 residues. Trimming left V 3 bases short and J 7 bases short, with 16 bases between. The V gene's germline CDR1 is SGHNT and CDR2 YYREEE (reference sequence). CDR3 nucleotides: TGTGCCAGCAGCTCCTACAGGGTAGATTTTGAAAAACTGTTTTTT. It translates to CASSSYRVDFEKLFF.

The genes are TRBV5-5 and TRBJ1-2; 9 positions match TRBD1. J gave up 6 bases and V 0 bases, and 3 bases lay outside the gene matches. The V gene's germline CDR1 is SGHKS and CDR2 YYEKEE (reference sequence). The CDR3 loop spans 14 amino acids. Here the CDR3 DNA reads TGTGCCAGCAGCTTGGGGGACAGGGCCCATGGCTACACCTTC. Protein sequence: CASSLGDRAHGYTF.

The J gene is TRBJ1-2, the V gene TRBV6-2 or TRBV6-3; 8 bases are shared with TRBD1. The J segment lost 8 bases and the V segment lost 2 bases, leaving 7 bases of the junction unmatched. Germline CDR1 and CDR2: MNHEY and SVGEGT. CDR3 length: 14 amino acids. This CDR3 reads CASSYTTGAGGYTF. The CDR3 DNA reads TGTGCCAGCAGTTACACGACAGGGGCGGGAGGCTACACCTTC.

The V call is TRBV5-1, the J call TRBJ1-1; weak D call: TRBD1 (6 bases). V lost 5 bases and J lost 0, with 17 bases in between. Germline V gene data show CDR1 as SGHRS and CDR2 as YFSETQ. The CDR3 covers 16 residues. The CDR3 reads CASSPTGQTMNTEAFF. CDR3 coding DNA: TGCGCCAGCAGTCCGACAGGACAAACTATGAACACTGAAGCTTTCTTT.

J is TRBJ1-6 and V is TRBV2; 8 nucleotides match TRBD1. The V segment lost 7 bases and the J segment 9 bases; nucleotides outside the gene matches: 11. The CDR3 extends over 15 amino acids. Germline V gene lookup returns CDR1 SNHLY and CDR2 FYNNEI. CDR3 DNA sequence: TGTGCCAGCAATCCCGACAGGGGAGGAATTTCACCCCTCCACTTT. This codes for CASNPDRGGISPLHF.

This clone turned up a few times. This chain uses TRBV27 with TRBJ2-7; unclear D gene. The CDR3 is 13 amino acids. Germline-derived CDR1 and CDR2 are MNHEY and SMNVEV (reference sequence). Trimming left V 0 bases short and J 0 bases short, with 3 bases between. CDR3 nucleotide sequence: TGTGCCAGCAGTTTATCCCGCTCCTACGAGCAGTACTTC. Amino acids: CASSLSRSYEQYF.

The CDR3 loop is CASEEGNPGNTIYF. The CDR3 DNA is TGTGCCAGCGAGGAGGGGAATCCTGGAAACACCATATATTTT. The V call is TRBV14, the J call TRBJ1-3; weak D call: TRBD1 (5 bases). The ends were cut back, 8 bases at V and 2 bases at J, with 13 bases in the middle. Germline lookup yields CDR1 SGHDN and CDR2 FVKESK. CDR3 length equals 14 residues.

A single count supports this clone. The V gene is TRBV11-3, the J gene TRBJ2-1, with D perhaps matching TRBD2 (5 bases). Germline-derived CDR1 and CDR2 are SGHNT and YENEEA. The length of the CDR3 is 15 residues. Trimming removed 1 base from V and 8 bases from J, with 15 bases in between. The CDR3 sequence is CASSLGTRGSDEQFF. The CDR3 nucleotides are TGTGCCAGCAGCTTAGGGACTCGGGGTTCGGATGAGCAGTTCTTC.

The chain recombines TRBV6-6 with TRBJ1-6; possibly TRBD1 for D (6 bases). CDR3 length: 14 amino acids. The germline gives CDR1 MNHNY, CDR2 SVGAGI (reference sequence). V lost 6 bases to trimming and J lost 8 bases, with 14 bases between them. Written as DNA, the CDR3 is TGTGCCAGCAGCCTCGGACAGAAAGATTCACCCCTCCACTTT. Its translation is CASSLGQKDSPLHF.

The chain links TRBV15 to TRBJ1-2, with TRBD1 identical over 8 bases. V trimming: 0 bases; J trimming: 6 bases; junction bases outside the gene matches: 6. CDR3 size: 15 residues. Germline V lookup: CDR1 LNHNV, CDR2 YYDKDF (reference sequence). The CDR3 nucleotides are TGTGCCACCAGCAGAGATCAGGGGGCGCTAAATGGCTACACCTTC. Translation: CATSRDQGALNGYTF.

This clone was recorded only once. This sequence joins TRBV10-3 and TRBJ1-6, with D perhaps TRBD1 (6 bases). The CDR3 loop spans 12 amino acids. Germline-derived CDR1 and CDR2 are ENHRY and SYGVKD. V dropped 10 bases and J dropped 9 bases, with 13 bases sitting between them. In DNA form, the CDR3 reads TGTGCCACCGCACAGGGAACTTCACCCCTCCACTTT. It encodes CATAQGTSPLHF.

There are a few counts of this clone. CDR3 coding DNA: TGTGCCAGCAGCCAAGGACGCGGCAGCTACTATGGCTACACCTTC. This gives the protein CASSQGRGSYYGYTF. This chain connects TRBV3-1 (or the pseudogene TRBV3-2) to TRBJ1-2; unclear D gene. Trimming took 1 base from V and 3 from J, leaving 12 bases between them. The CDR3 is 15 residues long. Per germline, CDR1 LGHDT and CDR2 YNNKEL (reference sequence).

Written as DNA, the CDR3 is TGTGCCAGCAGTAACAGGGGTGGAAACACCATATATTTT. It codes for CASSNRGGNTIYF. This chain uses TRBV2 with TRBJ1-3; 7 positions match TRBD1. V lost 5 bases, J lost 3 bases, and 1 base stayed unmatched. This CDR3 region has 13 residues. CDR1 and CDR2 from the germline V gene are SNHLY and FYNNEI. The full variable domain, rest sourced from reference TRBV2 and TRBJ1-3, is EPEVTQTPSHQVTQMGQEVILRCVPISNHLYFYWYRQILGQKVEFLVSFYNNEISEKSEIFDDQFSVERPDGSNFTLKIRSTKLEDSAMYFCASSNRGGNTIYFGEGSWLTVV.

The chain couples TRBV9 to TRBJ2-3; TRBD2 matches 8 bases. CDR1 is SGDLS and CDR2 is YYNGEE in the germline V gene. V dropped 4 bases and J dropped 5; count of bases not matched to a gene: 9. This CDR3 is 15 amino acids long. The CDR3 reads CASSQGGGRIDTQYF. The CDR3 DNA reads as TGTGCCAGCAGCCAAGGCGGGGGGAGGATAGATACGCAGTATTTT.

As DNA, the CDR3 is TGTGCCAGCAGCTTGGTGTGGGGGCCTGGGAATGAGCAGTTCTTC. Protein product: CASSLVWGPGNEQFF. The rearrangement uses TRBV5-6 and TRBJ2-1, with D maybe TRBD1 (6 bases). CDR3 length: 15 residues. V was shortened by 0 bases and J by 7 bases, with 14 bases between the two germline ends. Germline lookup yields CDR1 SGHDT and CDR2 YYEEEE.

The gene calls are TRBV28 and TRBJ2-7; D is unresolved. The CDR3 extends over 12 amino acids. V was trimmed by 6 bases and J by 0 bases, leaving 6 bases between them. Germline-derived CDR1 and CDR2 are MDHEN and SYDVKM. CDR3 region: CASSSSSYEQYV. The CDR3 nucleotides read TGTGCCAGCAGCTCCAGCTCCTACGAGCAGTACGTC.

The CDR3 sequence is CASSDRDRVNQPQHF. The CDR3 region has the DNA TGTGCCAGCAGTGATAGGGACAGGGTGAATCAGCCCCAGCATTTT. This chain links TRBV6-1 with TRBJ1-5, with TRBD1 matching over 9 bases. J lost 4 bases, V lost 3 bases, and 4 bases had no gene match. In germline, CDR1 is MNHNS, CDR2 SASEGT. This CDR3 has 15 residues.

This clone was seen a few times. The CDR3 protein is CASSQDRGETQYF. CDR3 DNA: TGTGCCAGCAGCCAAGATAGGGGGGAGACCCAGTACTTC. The chain combines TRBV3-1 (or the pseudogene TRBV3-2) with TRBJ2-5, with D perhaps matching TRBD1 (6 bases). The CDR3 has 13 residues. The V gene's germline CDR1 is LGHDT and CDR2 YNNKEL (reference sequence). V was trimmed by 0 bases and J by 5 bases, leaving 7 bases between them.

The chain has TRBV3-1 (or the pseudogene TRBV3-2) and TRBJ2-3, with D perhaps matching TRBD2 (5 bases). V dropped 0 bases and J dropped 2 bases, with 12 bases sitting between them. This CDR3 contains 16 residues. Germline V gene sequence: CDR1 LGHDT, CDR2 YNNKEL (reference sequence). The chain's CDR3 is CASSQDEGGTTDTQYF. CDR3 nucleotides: TGTGCCAGCAGCCAAGATGAGGGCGGAACCACAGATACGCAGTATTTT.

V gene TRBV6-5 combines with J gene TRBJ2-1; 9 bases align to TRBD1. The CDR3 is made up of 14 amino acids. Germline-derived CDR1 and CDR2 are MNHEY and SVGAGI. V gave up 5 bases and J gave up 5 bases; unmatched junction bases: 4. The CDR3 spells CASSTGQGHNEQFF. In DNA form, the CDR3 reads TGTGCCAGCAGTACGGGACAGGGCCACAATGAGCAGTTCTTC.

DNA for the CDR3: TGTGCCAGCAGCCAAGTACGGGGGTATAATGAAAAACTGTTTTTT. This translates into CASSQVRGYNEKLFF. The chain uses TRBV14 and TRBJ1-4, with D maybe TRBD1 (5 bases). V was clipped by 1 base and J by 4 bases, with 10 bases between them. The CDR3 has 15 residues. Germline CDR1 and CDR2: SGHDN and FVKESK.

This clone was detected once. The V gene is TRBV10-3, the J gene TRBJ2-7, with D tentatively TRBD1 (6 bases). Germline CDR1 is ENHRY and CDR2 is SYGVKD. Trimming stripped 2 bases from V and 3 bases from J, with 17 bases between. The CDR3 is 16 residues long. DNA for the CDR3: TGTGCCATCAGTGAGCTCTCGGTACAGGGCGTCTACGAGCAGTACTTC. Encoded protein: CAISELSVQGVYEQYF.